The sequence of this T cell receptor beta chain was determined in a study of blood T cell repertoires in COVID-19. TCRdb keeps only in-frame clones here, not all; method: immunoSEQ multiplex PCR. Of about 88,000 clones listed, roughly nine tenths were seen once; the top ten hold roughly 14%. The sample taken for sequencing was peripheral blood. The receptor was derived from a male donor with acute or convalescent COVID-19.

This CDR3 reads CASSLAAGGQGTDTQYF. CDR3 nucleotides: TGTGCCAGTAGCCTAGCAGCGGGGGGGCAGGGCACAGATACGCAGTATTTT. This rearrangement joins TRBV19 to TRBJ2-3, with 10 nucleotides matching TRBD2. V shed 6 bases, J shed 1 base, and the junction held 10 bases outside the gene matches. The CDR3 spans 17 residues. Germline lookup yields CDR1 LNHDA and CDR2 SQIVND (reference sequence).